A selection of T cell receptor beta chains follows, all from one sample in a study of graft-versus-host responses after intestinal transplantation. The antigens these receptors bind are not known. Clones were sequenced by immunoSEQ multiplex PCR, and TCRdb holds only the in-frame ones, with some missing. The profile covers approximately 130,000 clones, with approximately 92% appearing a single time and 0.16% taken by the ten largest. Sample: unstimulated CD4+ T cells sorted from spleen or lymph node cells, taken before intestinal transplant. Receptor source: a human donor who received an intestinal transplant. CDR3s leave out the opening cysteine and the closing phenylalanine or tryptophan. The order of the fields is CDR3 protein, V gene, J gene.

CDR3: ASSWGTGDNEKLF
V: TRBV6-5
J: TRBJ1-4

CDR3: ASSMWNQPQH
V: TRBV19
J: TRBJ1-5

CDR3: AISDKGQSTGELF
V: TRBV10-3
J: TRBJ2-2

CDR3: ASSQESGQGYQPQH
V: TRBV4-2
J: TRBJ1-5

CDR3: ASSIVDDPKGYT
V: TRBV19
J: TRBJ1-2

CDR3: ASSLLRGGSYNEQF
V: TRBV5-1
J: TRBJ2-1

CDR3: SASDGETQY
V: TRBV20-1
J: TRBJ2-5

CDR3: AMGQGLGQPQH
V: TRBV10-3
J: TRBJ1-5

CDR3: AWEPGSNQPQH
V: TRBV30
J: TRBJ1-5

CDR3: ASSERGTGVYYNSPLH
V: TRBV6-1
J: TRBJ1-6

CDR3: ASSPHRDSYEQY
V: TRBV18
J: TRBJ2-7

CDR3: ASSRGGDNEKLF
V: TRBV6-5
J: TRBJ1-4

CDR3: ASSLDIYRGVGQPQH
V: TRBV11-2
J: TRBJ1-5

CDR3: ASSPSGLGDTEAF
V: TRBV2
J: TRBJ1-1

CDR3: ASSPFILGSSYEQY
V: TRBV7-8
J: TRBJ2-7

CDR3: AGWAPGGNTGELF
V: TRBV7-9
J: TRBJ2-2

CDR3: ASSPHPGMNTEAF
V: TRBV5-4
J: TRBJ1-1

CDR3: ASSEGNQETQY
V: TRBV6-5
J: TRBJ2-5

CDR3: ASSSRIFGDTQY
V: TRBV11-3
J: TRBJ2-3

CDR3: ASSHGTSGGPGAQY
V: TRBV11-2
J: TRBJ2-5

CDR3: ASSRGSYNEQF
V: TRBV7-3
J: TRBJ2-1

CDR3: ASSYSVGYEQF
V: TRBV6-5
J: TRBJ2-1

CDR3: ASSQDRGAGAEAF
V: TRBV4-2
J: TRBJ1-1

CDR3: ASMGRAKNTEAF
V: TRBV10-2
J: TRBJ1-1

CDR3: ASSRSGGAFNEQF
V: TRBV9
J: TRBJ2-1

CDR3: ASSPLGVEF
V: TRBV4-1
J: TRBJ2-1

CDR3: AMESTEAF
V: TRBV19
J: TRBJ1-1

CDR3: ASSQDPSTKGTEAF
V: TRBV4-1
J: TRBJ1-1

CDR3: ASSLGTVYNSPLH
V: TRBV27
J: TRBJ1-6

CDR3: ATSGSNRNTGELF
V: TRBV15
J: TRBJ2-2

CDR3: ASSQPDREFYEQY
V: TRBV4-1
J: TRBJ2-7

CDR3: ASRADGSYEQY
V: TRBV2
J: TRBJ2-7

CDR3: ASSLSGNEQF
V: TRBV7-9
J: TRBJ2-1

CDR3: ASSLAGAGGSNYGYT
V: TRBV5-6
J: TRBJ1-2

CDR3: ASSFRGALPSEAF
V: TRBV5-1
J: TRBJ1-1

CDR3: ASTIASGANTDTQY
V: TRBV5-6
J: TRBJ2-3

CDR3: ASSVAVGNEKLF
V: TRBV9
J: TRBJ1-4

CDR3: SVAAGDGRDTIY
V: TRBV29-1
J: TRBJ1-3

CDR3: ASSPGRTGASTQY
V: TRBV5-1
J: TRBJ2-5

CDR3: ASSKRTGGNALPKETQY
V: TRBV21-1
J: TRBJ2-5

CDR3: SADTGDEQF
V: TRBV20-1
J: TRBJ2-1

CDR3: SVVRSGKAGGLNEQF
V: TRBV29-1
J: TRBJ2-1

CDR3: ASSFDGPGRGYEQY
V: TRBV27
J: TRBJ2-7

CDR3: ASSVTSGALIYNEQF
V: TRBV28
J: TRBJ2-1

CDR3: ASSVLAGVEQF
V: TRBV6-4
J: TRBJ2-1

CDR3: ASSVRAGGMDSPLH
V: TRBV9
J: TRBJ1-6

CDR3: ASSVAAGATNTGELF
V: TRBV9
J: TRBJ2-2

CDR3: ASRVTGHNEQF
V: TRBV13
J: TRBJ2-1

CDR3: ASRRSGGVYNEQF
V: TRBV27
J: TRBJ2-1

CDR3: ASSQQPAGGTQETQY
V: TRBV4-1
J: TRBJ2-5

CDR3: ASSLVADTQY
V: TRBV5-5
J: TRBJ2-3

CDR3: AIRGGAVGYEQY
V: TRBV10-3
J: TRBJ2-7

CDR3: ASSGASGGYIQY
V: TRBV2
J: TRBJ2-4

CDR3: ASSQWVGLAGDEQF
V: TRBV14
J: TRBJ2-1